This note documents a single T cell receptor beta chain sequence. Assay execution took place at the deep level. In the original processing: Junction-only immunoSEQ data arrived without quality scores, meaning filtering differed. TCRdb keeps only in-frame clones here, not all; method: immunoSEQ multiplex PCR. That table gives V, J and clone size, and the DNA gave D and trimming. The table includes 2.3 million or so clones, about 92% detected once. This sample is drawn from a study of shared clonotypes between healthy human individuals. The CDR3 covers 17 residues. Germline V CDR1 and CDR2: SGHRS, YFSETQ. Trimming removed 1 base from V and 5 bases from J; junction bases left unmatched: 14.

The chain combines TRBV5-1 with TRBJ2-5; 7 bases map to TRBD2. The sample taken for sequencing was naive CD4+ T cells from PBMCs. This sample's subset: CD45RA+ positively selected. This receptor was identified in a man between 18 and 35 years old in good health. Some clones in this sample may be carry-over from other donors' samples. The CDR3 here is CASSLRTAGGGSETQYF. DNA for the CDR3: TGCGCCAGCAGCTTGAGGACGGCGGGCGGGGGTTCCGAGACCCAGTACTTC.